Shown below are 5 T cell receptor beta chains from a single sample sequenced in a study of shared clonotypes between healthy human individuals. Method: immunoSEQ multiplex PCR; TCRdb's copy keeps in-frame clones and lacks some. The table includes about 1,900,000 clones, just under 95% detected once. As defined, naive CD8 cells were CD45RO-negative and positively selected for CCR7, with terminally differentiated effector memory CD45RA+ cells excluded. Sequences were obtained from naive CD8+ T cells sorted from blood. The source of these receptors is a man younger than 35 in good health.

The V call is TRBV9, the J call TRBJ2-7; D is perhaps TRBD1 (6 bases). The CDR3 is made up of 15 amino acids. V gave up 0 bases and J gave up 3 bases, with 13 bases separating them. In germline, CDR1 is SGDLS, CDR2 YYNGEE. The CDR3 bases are TGTGCCAGCAGCGTAGCTACAGGGAATAACTACGAGCAGTACTTC. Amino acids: CASSVATGNNYEQYF.

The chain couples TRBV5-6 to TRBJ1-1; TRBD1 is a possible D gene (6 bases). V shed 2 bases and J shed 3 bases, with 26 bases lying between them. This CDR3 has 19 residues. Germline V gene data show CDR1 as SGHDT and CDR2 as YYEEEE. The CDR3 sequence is CASSLGPPFRAGEDTEAFF. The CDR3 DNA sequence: TGTGCCAGCAGCTTAGGCCCCCCATTTCGGGCAGGGGAGGACACTGAAGCTTTCTTT.

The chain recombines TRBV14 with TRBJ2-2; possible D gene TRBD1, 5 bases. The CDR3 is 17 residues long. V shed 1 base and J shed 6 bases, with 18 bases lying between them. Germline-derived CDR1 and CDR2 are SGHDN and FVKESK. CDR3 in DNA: TGTGCCAGCAGCCAAGTAATGGGGATTGGGGCTTCCGGGGAGCTGTTTTTT. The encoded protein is CASSQVMGIGASGELFF.

The CDR3 nucleotides are TGTGCCAGTAGCTCCCCCCCGACAGGGCAAACTGAAGCTTTCTTT. It translates to CASSSPPTGQTEAFF. The chain joins TRBV19 to TRBJ1-1; 7 bases line up with TRBD1. V gave up 6 bases and J gave up 5 bases; unmatched junction bases: 12. This CDR3 is 15 amino acids long. Germline assignment: CDR1 LNHDA and CDR2 SQIVND (reference sequence).

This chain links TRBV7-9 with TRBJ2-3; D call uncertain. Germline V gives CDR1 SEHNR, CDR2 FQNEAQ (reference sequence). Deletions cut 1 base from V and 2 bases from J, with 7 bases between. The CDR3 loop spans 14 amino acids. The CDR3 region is CASSLGQNTDTQYF. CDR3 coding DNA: TGTGCCAGCAGCTTAGGACAAAACACAGATACGCAGTATTTT.